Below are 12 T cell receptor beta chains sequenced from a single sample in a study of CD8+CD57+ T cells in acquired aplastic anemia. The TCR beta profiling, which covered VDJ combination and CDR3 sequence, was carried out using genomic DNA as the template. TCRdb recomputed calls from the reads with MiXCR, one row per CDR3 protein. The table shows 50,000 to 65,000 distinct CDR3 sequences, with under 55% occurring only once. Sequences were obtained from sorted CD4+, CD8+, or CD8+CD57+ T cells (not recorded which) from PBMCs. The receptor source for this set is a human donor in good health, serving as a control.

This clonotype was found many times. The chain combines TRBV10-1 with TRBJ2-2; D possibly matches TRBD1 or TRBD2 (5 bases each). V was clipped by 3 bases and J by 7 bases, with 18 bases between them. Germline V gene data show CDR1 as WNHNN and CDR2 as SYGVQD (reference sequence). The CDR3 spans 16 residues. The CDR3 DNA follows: TGCGCCAGCAGTGACATCCAGGCAGGGACCGGCGGGGAGCTGTTTTTT. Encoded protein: CASSDIQAGTGGELFF.

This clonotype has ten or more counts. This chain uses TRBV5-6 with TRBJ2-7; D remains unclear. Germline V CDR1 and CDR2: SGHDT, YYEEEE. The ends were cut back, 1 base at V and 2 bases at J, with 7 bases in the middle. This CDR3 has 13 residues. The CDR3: CASSLRQTYEQYF. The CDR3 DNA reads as TGTGCCAGCAGCTTGCGGCAAACCTACGAGCAGTACTTC.

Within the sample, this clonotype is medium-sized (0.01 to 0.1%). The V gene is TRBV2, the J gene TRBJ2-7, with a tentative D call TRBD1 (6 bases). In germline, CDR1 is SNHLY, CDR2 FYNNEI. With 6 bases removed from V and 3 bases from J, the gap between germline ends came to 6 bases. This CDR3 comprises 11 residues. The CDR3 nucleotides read TGTGCCAGCAGACAGGGCTACGAGCAGTACTTC. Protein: CASRQGYEQYF.

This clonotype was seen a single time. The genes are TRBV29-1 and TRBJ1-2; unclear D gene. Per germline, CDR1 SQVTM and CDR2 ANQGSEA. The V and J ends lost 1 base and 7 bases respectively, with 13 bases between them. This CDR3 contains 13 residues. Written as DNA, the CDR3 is TGCAGCGTTGAAGTGTTGACTAGGAGTGGCTACACCTTC. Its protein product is CSVEVLTRSGYTF.

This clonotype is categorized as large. Here the CDR3 DNA reads TGTGCCAGCAGCTTAAGCCACGAGCAGTACTTC. This encodes CASSLSHEQYF. The chain carries TRBV7-8 and TRBJ2-7; D remains ambiguous. Germline assignment: CDR1 SGHVS and CDR2 FQNEAQ. The CDR3 consists of 11 residues. V dropped 2 bases and J dropped 5 bases, with 4 bases sitting between them.

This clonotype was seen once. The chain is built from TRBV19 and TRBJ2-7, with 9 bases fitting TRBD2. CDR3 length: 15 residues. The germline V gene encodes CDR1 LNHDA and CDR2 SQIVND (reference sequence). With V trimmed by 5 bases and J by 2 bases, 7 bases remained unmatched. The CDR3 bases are TGTGCCAGTAGTGAGGCGGGGGGGCGACCCTACGAGCAGTACTTC. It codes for CASSEAGGRPYEQYF.

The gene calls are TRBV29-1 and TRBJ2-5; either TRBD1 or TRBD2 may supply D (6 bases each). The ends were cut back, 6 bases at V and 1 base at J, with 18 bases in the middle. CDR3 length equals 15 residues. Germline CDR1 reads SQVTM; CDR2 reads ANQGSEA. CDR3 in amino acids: CSVRGKGGSQETQYF. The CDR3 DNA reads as TGCAGCGTCCGGGGGAAGGGGGGTAGCCAAGAGACCCAGTACTTC.

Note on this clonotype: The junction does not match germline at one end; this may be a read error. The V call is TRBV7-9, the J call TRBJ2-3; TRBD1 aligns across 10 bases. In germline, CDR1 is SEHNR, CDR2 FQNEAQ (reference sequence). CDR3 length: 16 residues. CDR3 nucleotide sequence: TGTGCCAGCAGTTTAGGGAGACAGGGGGCAGGAGATACGCAGTATTTT. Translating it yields CASSLGRQGAGDTQYF.

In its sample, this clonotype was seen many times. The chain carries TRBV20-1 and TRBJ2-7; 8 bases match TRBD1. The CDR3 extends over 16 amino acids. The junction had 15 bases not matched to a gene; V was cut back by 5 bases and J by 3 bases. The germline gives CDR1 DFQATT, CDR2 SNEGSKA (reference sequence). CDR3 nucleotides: TGCAGTGCTTCACGTCTCGGGTACAGGGGGTTCTACGAGCAGTACTTC. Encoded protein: CSASRLGYRGFYEQYF.

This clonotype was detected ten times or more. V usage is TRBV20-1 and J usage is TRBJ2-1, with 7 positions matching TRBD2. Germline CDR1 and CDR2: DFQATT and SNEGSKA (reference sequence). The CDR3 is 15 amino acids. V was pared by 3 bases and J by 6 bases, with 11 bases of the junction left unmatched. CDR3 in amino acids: CSARGGTVPSNEQFF. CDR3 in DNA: TGCAGTGCTAGGGGGGGGACGGTACCAAGCAATGAGCAGTTCTTC.

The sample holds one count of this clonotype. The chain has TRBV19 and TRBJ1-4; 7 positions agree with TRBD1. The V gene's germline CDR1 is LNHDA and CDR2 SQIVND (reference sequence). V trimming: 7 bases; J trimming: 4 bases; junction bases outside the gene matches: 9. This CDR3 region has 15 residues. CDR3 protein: CASKEGDSSNEKLFF. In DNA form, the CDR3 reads TGTGCCAGTAAGGAAGGGGACAGTAGTAATGAAAAACTGTTTTTT.

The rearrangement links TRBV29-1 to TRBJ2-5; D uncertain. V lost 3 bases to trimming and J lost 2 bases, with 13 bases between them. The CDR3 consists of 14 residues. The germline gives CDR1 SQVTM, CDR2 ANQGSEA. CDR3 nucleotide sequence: TGCAGCGTTGAGGCCACTAAAAAACAAGAGACCCAGTACTTC. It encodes CSVEATKKQETQYF.